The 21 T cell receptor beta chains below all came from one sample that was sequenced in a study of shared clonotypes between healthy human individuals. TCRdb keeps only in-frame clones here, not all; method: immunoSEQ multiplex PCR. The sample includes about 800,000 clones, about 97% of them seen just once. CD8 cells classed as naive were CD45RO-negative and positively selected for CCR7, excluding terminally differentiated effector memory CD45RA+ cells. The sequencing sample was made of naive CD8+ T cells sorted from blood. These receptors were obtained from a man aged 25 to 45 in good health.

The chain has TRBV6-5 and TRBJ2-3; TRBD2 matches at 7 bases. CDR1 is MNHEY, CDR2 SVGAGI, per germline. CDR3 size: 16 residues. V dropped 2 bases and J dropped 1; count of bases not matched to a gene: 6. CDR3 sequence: CASSYGREDGTDTQYF. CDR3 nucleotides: TGTGCCAGCAGTTACGGCCGGGAGGACGGCACAGATACGCAGTATTTT.

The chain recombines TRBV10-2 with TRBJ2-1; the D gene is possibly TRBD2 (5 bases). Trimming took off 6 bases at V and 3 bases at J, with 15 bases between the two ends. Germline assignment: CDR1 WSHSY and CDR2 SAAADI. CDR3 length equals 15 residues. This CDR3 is CASSGLAPGYNEQFF. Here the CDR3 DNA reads TGCGCCAGCAGCGGACTGGCCCCGGGCTACAATGAGCAGTTCTTC.

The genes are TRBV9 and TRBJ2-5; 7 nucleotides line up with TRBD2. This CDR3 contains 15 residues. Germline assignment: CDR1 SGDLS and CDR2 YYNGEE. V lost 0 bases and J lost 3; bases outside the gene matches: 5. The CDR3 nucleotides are TGTGCCAGCAGCGTAGATGGACTAGGCAAAGAGACCCAGTACTTC. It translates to CASSVDGLGKETQYF.

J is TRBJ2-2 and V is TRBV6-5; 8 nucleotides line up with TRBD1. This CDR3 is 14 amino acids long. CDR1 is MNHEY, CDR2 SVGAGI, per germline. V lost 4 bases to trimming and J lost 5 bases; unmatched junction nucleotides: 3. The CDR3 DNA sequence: TGTGCCAGCAGTTTCGGACAGGGAACCGGGGAGCTGTTTTTT. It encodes CASSFGQGTGELFF.

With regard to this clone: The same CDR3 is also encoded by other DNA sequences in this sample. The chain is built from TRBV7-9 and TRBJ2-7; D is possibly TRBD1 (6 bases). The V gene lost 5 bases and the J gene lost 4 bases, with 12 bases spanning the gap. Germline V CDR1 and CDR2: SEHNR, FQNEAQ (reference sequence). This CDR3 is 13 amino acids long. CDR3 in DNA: TGTGCCAGCAGCCCCACAGGGCTGTACGAGCAGTACTTC. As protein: CASSPTGLYEQYF. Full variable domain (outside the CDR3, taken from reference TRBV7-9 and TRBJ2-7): DTGVSQNPRHKITKRGQNVTFRCDPISEHNRLYWYRQTLGQGPEFLTYFQNEAQLEKSRLLSDRFSAERPKGSFSTLEIQRTEQGDSAMYLCASSPTGLYEQYFGPGTRLTVT.

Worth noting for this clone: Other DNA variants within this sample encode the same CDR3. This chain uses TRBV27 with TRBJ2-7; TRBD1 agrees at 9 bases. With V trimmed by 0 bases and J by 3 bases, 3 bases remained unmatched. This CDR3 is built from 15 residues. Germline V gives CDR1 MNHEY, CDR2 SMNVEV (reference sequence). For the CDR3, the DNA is TGTGCCAGCAGTTTATCGGGACAGGGAGACTACGAGCAGTACTTC. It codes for CASSLSGQGDYEQYF.

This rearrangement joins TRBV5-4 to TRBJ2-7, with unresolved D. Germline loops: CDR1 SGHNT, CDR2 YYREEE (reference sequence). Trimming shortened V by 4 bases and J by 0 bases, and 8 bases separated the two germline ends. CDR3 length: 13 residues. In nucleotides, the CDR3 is TGTGCCAGCAGCCTCCGCCCCTCCTACGAGCAGTACTTC. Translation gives CASSLRPSYEQYF.

The CDR3 DNA reads TGTGCCAGTAGTATAGGACTAACCTACGAGCAGTACTTC. The encoded protein is CASSIGLTYEQYF. This rearrangement joins TRBV19 to TRBJ2-7; D perhaps matches TRBD2 (5 bases). The germline CDR1 and CDR2 sequences are LNHDA and SQIVND (reference sequence). The CDR3 sequence is 13 residues long. The V and J ends lost 1 base and 2 bases respectively, with 6 bases between them.

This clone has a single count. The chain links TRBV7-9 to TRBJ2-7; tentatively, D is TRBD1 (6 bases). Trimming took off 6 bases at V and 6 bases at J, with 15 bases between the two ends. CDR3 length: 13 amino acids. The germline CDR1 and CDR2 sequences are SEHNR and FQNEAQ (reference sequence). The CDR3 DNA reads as TGTGCCAGCAGACCAGTGACAGGAGTCGAGCAGTACTTC. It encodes CASRPVTGVEQYF.

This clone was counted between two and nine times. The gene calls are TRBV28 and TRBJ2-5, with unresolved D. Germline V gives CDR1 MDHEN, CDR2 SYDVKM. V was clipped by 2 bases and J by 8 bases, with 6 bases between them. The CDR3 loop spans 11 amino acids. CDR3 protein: CASSLGSTQYF. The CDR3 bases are TGTGCCAGCAGTTTAGGTAGCACCCAGTACTTC.

The DNA of the CDR3 is TGTGCCAGCAGTGTAGGCCGGGACTTCCCCACCTACGAGCAGTACTTC. It translates to CASSVGRDFPTYEQYF. The chain recombines TRBV27 with TRBJ2-7, with TRBD2 as a possible D gene (6 bases). Germline V gene data show CDR1 as MNHEY and CDR2 as SMNVEV (reference sequence). The CDR3 consists of 16 residues. Trimming took 5 bases from V and 2 from J, leaving 19 bases between them.

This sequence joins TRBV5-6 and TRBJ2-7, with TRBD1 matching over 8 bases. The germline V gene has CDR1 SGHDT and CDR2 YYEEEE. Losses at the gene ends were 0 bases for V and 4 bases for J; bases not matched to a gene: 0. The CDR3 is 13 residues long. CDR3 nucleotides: TGTGCCAGCAGCTTGGGGGACAGGTACGAGCAGTACTTC. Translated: CASSLGDRYEQYF.

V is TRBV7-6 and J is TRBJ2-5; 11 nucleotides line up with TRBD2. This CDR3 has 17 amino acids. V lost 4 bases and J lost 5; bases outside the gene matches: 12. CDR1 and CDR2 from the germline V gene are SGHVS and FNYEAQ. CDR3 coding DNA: TGTGCCAGCAGCTCCCAAGGTCTAGCGGGAGGTGGGGAGACCCAGTACTTC. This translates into CASSSQGLAGGGETQYF.

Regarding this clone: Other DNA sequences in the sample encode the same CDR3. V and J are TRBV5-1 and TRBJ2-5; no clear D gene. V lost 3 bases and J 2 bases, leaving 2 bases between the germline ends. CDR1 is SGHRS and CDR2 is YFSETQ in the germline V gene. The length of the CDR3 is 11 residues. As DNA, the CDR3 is TGCGCCAGCAGCTCTCAAGAGACCCAGTACTTC. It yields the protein CASSSQETQYF.

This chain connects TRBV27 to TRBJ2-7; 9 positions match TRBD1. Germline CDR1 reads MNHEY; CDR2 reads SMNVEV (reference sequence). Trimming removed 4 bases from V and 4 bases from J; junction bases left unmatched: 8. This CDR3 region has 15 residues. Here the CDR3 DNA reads TGTGCCAGCAGTTCTTTACAGGGGGCAGATTACGAGCAGTACTTC. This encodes CASSSLQGADYEQYF.

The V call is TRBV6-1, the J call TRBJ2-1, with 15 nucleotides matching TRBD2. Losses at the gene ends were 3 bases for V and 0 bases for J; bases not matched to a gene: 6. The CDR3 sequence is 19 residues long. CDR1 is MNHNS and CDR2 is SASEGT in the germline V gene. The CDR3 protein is CASSEGTSGRLSSYNEQFF. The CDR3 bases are TGTGCCAGCAGTGAGGGGACTAGCGGGAGGCTCAGCTCCTACAATGAGCAGTTCTTC.

The CDR3 sequence is CASSGSGRAAGELFF. CDR3 nucleotides: TGTGCCAGCAGTGGCAGCGGGAGGGCCGCCGGGGAGCTGTTTTTT. The chain employs TRBV6-5 and TRBJ2-2, with 10 nucleotides matching TRBD2. Germline V gene data show CDR1 as MNHEY and CDR2 as SVGAGI. This CDR3 contains 15 residues. V lost 5 bases and J lost 6; bases outside the gene matches: 6.

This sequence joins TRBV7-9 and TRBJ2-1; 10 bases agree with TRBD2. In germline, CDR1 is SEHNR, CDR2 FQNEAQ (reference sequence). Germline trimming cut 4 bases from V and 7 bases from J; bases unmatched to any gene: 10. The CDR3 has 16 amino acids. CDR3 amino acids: CASSSPRSGRVNEQFF. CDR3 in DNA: TGTGCCAGCAGCTCCCCGCGGAGCGGGAGGGTGAATGAGCAGTTCTTC.

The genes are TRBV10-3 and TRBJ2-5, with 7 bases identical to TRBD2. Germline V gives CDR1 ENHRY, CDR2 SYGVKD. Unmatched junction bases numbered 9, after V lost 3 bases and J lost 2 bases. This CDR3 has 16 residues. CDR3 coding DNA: TGTGCCATCAGTGATATAGGGGACTATAATCAAGAGACCCAGTACTTC. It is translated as CAISDIGDYNQETQYF.

The CDR3 region is CARSQRTRVVTDTQYF. CDR3 in DNA: TGTGCCAGAAGCCAACGGACCAGAGTGGTCACAGATACGCAGTATTTT. V usage is TRBV5-3 and J usage is TRBJ2-3; D remains unclear. TRBV5-3 is classed as an ORF, of uncertain function. The CDR3 loop spans 16 amino acids. V dropped 4 bases and J dropped 2 bases, with 17 bases sitting between them.

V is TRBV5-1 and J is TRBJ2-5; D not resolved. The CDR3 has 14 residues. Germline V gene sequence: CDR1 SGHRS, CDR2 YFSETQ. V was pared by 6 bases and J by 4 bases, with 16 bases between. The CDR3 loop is CASTALFDSETQYF. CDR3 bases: TGCGCCAGCACCGCCCTGTTCGACTCAGAGACCCAGTACTTC. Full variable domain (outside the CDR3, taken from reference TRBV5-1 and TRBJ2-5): KAGVTQTPRYLIKTRGQQVTLSCSPISGHRSVSWYQQTPGQGLQFLFEYFSETQRNKGNFPGRFSGRQFSNSRSEMNVSTLELGDSALYLCASTALFDSETQYFGPGTRLLVL.